These 22 T cell receptor beta chains originate from one sample sequenced in a study of vaccination effects on CD4 cells after COVID-19. CD4+ T cells specific for antigen were expanded with viral peptide pools by the ViraFEST assay before sequencing. When nine to ten days of culture had elapsed, CD4+ T cells were isolated. As their vaccination, participants received two doses of either BNT162b2 or mRNA-1273. Their antigens are not known. Using immunoSEQ multiplex PCR, the repertoire was profiled, and TCRdb retains in-frame clones only, with some absent. The repertoire holds tens of thousands of clones, with around 78% as singletons. The sample here was CD4+ T cells from PBMCs cultured with HCoV-229E spike peptides, taken after COVID-19 vaccination. The receptor source for this set is a human donor who received a COVID-19 vaccine.

The genes are TRBV19 and TRBJ2-1; 10 nucleotides align to TRBD1. This CDR3 region has 15 residues. Germline CDR1 and CDR2: LNHDA and SQIVND (reference sequence). J gave up 4 bases and V 6 bases, and 6 bases lay outside the gene matches. The CDR3 nucleotides are TGTGCCAGTAGCCTCGACAGGGGGCTATACAATGAGCAGTTCTTC. As protein: CASSLDRGLYNEQFF.

The chain couples TRBV5-1 to TRBJ1-1; a possible D gene is TRBD1 (6 bases). CDR3 length: 13 residues. From germline, CDR1 is SGHRS and CDR2 YFSETQ. Trimming took 2 bases from V and 3 from J, leaving 8 bases between them. CDR3 residues: CASSLQGHTEAFF. The CDR3 DNA follows: TGCGCCAGCAGCTTACAGGGCCACACTGAAGCTTTCTTT.

The rearrangement joins TRBV12-3 or TRBV12-4 to TRBJ1-6; no clear D gene. The ends were cut back, 7 bases at V and 10 bases at J, with 11 bases in the middle. The CDR3 consists of 12 residues. CDR3 DNA sequence: TGTGCCAGCAAACCCGGGTTGTCACCCCTCCACTTT. It specifies CASKPGLSPLHF.

The chain recombines TRBV4-1 with TRBJ1-1; perhaps TRBD1 as D (6 bases). Germline V gene lookup returns CDR1 MGHRA and CDR2 YSYEKL. The germline V and J ends were trimmed by 0 bases and 0 bases, with 14 bases remaining between them. CDR3 length equals 17 residues. CDR3 nucleotides: TGCGCCAGCAGCCAAGACACAGGACAGTTTATGAACACTGAAGCTTTCTTT. This codes for CASSQDTGQFMNTEAFF.

The J gene is TRBJ1-2, the V gene TRBV12-3 or TRBV12-4; D not certain. V gave up 2 bases and J gave up 2 bases, with 0 bases separating them. This CDR3 comprises 11 residues. CDR3 in amino acids: CASSLNYGYTF. In DNA, the CDR3 is TGTGCCAGCAGTTTAAACTATGGCTACACCTTC.

This chain connects TRBV19 to TRBJ2-2; the D gene is possibly TRBD2 (6 bases). Trimming stripped 6 bases from V and 5 bases from J, with 19 bases between. The CDR3 is 16 residues long. Looked up from germline, CDR1 is LNHDA and CDR2 is SQIVND (reference sequence). The DNA for the CDR3 is TGTGCCAGTAGACCGTCTGGGGCGGGGTCAACCGGGGAGCTGTTTTTT. Protein product: CASRPSGAGSTGELFF. Variable domain in full (rest from reference TRBV19 and TRBJ2-2): DGGITQSPKYLFRKEGQNVTLSCEQNLNHDAMYWYRQDPGQGLRLIYYSQIVNDFQKGDIAEGYSVSREKKESFPLTVTSAQKNPTAFYLCASRPSGAGSTGELFFGEGSRLTVL.

This clone has more than one count but fewer than ten. The chain links TRBV3-1 (or the pseudogene TRBV3-2) to TRBJ1-3; 7 bases match TRBD1. V trimming: 4 bases; J trimming: 1 base; junction bases outside the gene matches: 7. The CDR3 length is 16 residues. Germline lookup yields CDR1 LGHDT and CDR2 YNNKEL (reference sequence). The CDR3 reads CASSRSSTGSGNTIYF. In nucleotides, the CDR3 is TGTGCCAGCAGCCGATCCTCGACAGGGTCTGGAAACACCATATATTTT.

In its sample, this clone was seen once. The chain employs TRBV10-1 and TRBJ1-1, with D tentatively TRBD1 (6 bases). Germline CDR1 reads WNHNN; CDR2 reads SYGVQD (reference sequence). The CDR3 length is 15 residues. V was clipped by 4 bases and J by 8 bases, with 20 bases between them. The CDR3 DNA sequence: TGCGCCAGCAGTGTTTTCGCAGGGGCCCGGGAAGAAGCTTTCTTT. It is translated as CASSVFAGAREEAFF.

V gene TRBV11-1 combines with J gene TRBJ2-7; TRBD1 is a possible D gene (6 bases). The CDR3 loop spans 13 amino acids. Germline-derived CDR1 and CDR2 are SGHAT and FQDESV (reference sequence). Trimming cost V 2 bases and J 5 bases, with 10 bases left between them. As DNA, the CDR3 is TGTGCCAGCAGCTTACAGGGGTCGGACGAGCAGTACGTC. Residues: CASSLQGSDEQYV.

The table lists this clone with a few counts. The chain carries TRBV6-5 and TRBJ1-6; TRBD1 is a possible D gene (6 bases). V was shortened by 5 bases and J by 8 bases, with 16 bases between the two germline ends. Looked up from germline, CDR1 is MNHEY and CDR2 is SVGAGI. The CDR3 sequence is 15 residues long. The CDR3 nucleotides are TGTGCCAGCAGTACATGGTCGGGGGCGGATTCACCCCTCCACTTT. This gives the protein CASSTWSGADSPLHF.

The chain employs TRBV7-3 and TRBJ1-1, with TRBD1 matching over 7 bases. Trimming cost V 5 bases and J 2 bases; bases outside gene matches: 5. The CDR3 sequence is 14 residues long. Germline lookup yields CDR1 SGHTA and CDR2 FQGTGA. DNA of the CDR3: TGTGCCAGCAGCCCAGGACAGGCTAACACTGAAGCTTTCTTT. It specifies CASSPGQANTEAFF.

This chain joins TRBV9 and TRBJ2-3; D is unresolved. V dropped 5 bases and J dropped 6 bases, with 16 bases sitting between them. This CDR3 contains 14 residues. Germline values: CDR1 SGDLS, CDR2 YYNGEE. The CDR3 DNA sequence: TGTGCCAGCAGGGTAAGCCCAGAAAGGGATACGCAGTATTTT. Translating it yields CASRVSPERDTQYF.

The chain recombines TRBV2 with TRBJ2-7, with D unresolved. CDR1 is SNHLY and CDR2 is FYNNEI in the germline V gene. V lost 6 bases to trimming and J lost 1 base, with 7 bases between them. The CDR3 extends over 12 amino acids. In DNA form, the CDR3 reads TGTGCCAGCAGCTCTGATTCCTACGAGCAGTACGTC. This sequence encodes CASSSDSYEQYV.

This chain links TRBV19 with TRBJ1-2, with a possible D match to TRBD1 (5 bases). This CDR3 contains 13 residues. V was trimmed by 4 bases and J by 7 bases, leaving 13 bases between them. The germline V gene encodes CDR1 LNHDA and CDR2 SQIVND (reference sequence). The DNA for the CDR3 is TGTGCCAGTAGTAGCAGGGTTGTCGGTGGCTACACCTTC. It is translated as CASSSRVVGGYTF.

The V call is TRBV4-1, the J call TRBJ2-5; unclear D gene. CDR1 is MGHRA, CDR2 YSYEKL, per germline. The length of the CDR3 is 19 residues. V was clipped by 1 base and J by 5 bases, with 26 bases between them. CDR3 coding DNA: TGCGCCAGCAGCCAAGCCTACTTTTCGGGTACCTCCGGTAGGGAGACCCAGTACTTC. Protein product: CASSQAYFSGTSGRETQYF.

This clone was detected only once. This chain connects TRBV5-1 to TRBJ2-7; 7 bases fit TRBD2. CDR1 and CDR2 (germline): SGHRS, YFSETQ. V lost 0 bases and J lost 6; bases outside the gene matches: 0. This CDR3 is 12 amino acids long. The CDR3 sequence is CASSLAGGEQYV. In DNA, the CDR3 is TGCGCCAGCAGCTTGGCGGGGGGCGAGCAGTACGTC.

This clone has a single count. The chain employs TRBV4-3 and TRBJ2-1; D perhaps matches TRBD1 (7 bases). The germline gives CDR1 LGHNA, CDR2 YSLEER. CDR3 length: 16 residues. Trimming removed 3 bases from V and 7 bases from J, with 19 bases in between. CDR3 region: CASSQDHRQGGNEQFF. For the CDR3, the DNA is TGCGCCAGCAGCCAGGACCATCGGCAGGGGGGAAATGAGCAGTTCTTC.

This clone was detected once. This chain joins TRBV6-1 and TRBJ1-2; 8 nucleotides agree with TRBD1. This CDR3 contains 14 residues. With V trimmed by 1 base and J by 8 bases, 6 bases remained unmatched. The germline V gene has CDR1 MNHNS and CDR2 SASEGT. The CDR3 nucleotides are TGTGCCAGCAGTGAAGGACAGGGGACGAGGGGCTACACCTTC. The encoded protein is CASSEGQGTRGYTF.

The V gene is TRBV5-1, the J gene TRBJ1-1; 8 bases map to TRBD1. Germline V gene data show CDR1 as SGHRS and CDR2 as YFSETQ. This CDR3 region has 15 residues. The trim removed 2 bases at V and 1 base at J, leaving 4 bases unmatched. CDR3 loop: CASSLLTGGNTEAFF. As DNA, the CDR3 is TGCGCCAGCAGCTTACTTACAGGGGGGAACACTGAAGCTTTCTTT.

The chain couples TRBV11-2 to TRBJ2-1; 8 nucleotides agree with TRBD2. The CDR3 extends over 15 amino acids. Germline V gene lookup returns CDR1 SGHAT and CDR2 FQNNGV. The J segment lost 4 bases and the V segment lost 2 bases, leaving 4 bases of the junction unmatched. The CDR3 DNA reads as TGTGCCAGCAGCTTAATCGGGGGGGCATACAATGAGCAGTTCTTC. Translating it yields CASSLIGGAYNEQFF.

This rearrangement joins TRBV25-1 to TRBJ1-2, with a weak D call TRBD1 (6 bases). Trimming stripped 3 bases from V and 6 bases from J, with 14 bases between. The CDR3 length is 14 residues. Germline V gene data show CDR1 as MGHDK and CDR2 as SYGVNS. DNA of the CDR3: TGTGCCAGCAGTGACCCCGGGACATTAGATGGCTACACCTTC. Its protein is CASSDPGTLDGYTF.

The chain joins TRBV5-1 to TRBJ2-3; D gene uncertain. V dropped 0 bases and J dropped 2 bases, with 4 bases sitting between them. Germline V gives CDR1 SGHRS, CDR2 YFSETQ. The CDR3 runs to 13 residues. The CDR3, as DNA: TGCGCCAGCAGCTTGGGAGCCACAGATACGCAGTATTTT. Amino acids: CASSLGATDTQYF.